The 27 T cell receptor beta chains in this list originate from one sample, sequenced in a study of cytomegalovirus exposure and HLA in healthy donors. Clones were sequenced by immunoSEQ multiplex PCR, and TCRdb holds only the in-frame ones, with some missing. The profile shows 200,000 or so clones, more than 65% of them singletons. The specimen was PBMCs. The receptor source for this set is a woman aged 25 to 45 in good health and CMV-seropositive.

The gene calls are TRBV18 and TRBJ1-4; weak D call: TRBD1 (6 bases). This CDR3 region has 16 residues. Germline CDR1 KGHSH, CDR2 LQKENI. Trimming took 5 bases from V and 7 from J, leaving 20 bases between them. Here the CDR3 DNA reads TGTGCCAGCTCATCCTCCCAGGGGTCGTTTGGTGAAAAACTGTTTTTT. It codes for CASSSSQGSFGEKLFF.

The chain is built from TRBV2 and TRBJ2-1; unclear D gene. Trimming pared 4 bases from V and 5 bases from J, leaving 9 bases between. Germline CDR1 is SNHLY and CDR2 is FYNNEI. The CDR3 totals 13 residues. The CDR3 sequence is CASSVDWNNEQFF. The CDR3 DNA sequence: TGTGCCAGCAGTGTAGACTGGAACAATGAGCAGTTCTTC.

This clone was recorded once. This chain uses TRBV6-5 with TRBJ2-1; the D gene is possibly TRBD2 (5 bases). With 0 bases removed from V and 6 bases from J, the gap between germline ends came to 15 bases. This CDR3 is built from 16 residues. Germline V CDR1 and CDR2: MNHEY, SVGAGI. CDR3 in amino acids: CASSYSSRPLGNEQFF. CDR3 sequence (DNA): TGTGCCAGCAGTTACTCGAGCAGGCCACTAGGCAATGAGCAGTTCTTC.

This rearrangement joins TRBV25-1 to TRBJ1-5; no clear D. The CDR3 covers 14 residues. Germline V lookup: CDR1 MGHDK, CDR2 SYGVNS. Trimming removed 3 bases at V and 0 bases at J, with 6 bases between. As DNA, the CDR3 is TGTGCCAGCAGTGATCTGAGTAGCAATCAGCCCCAGCATTTT. Residues: CASSDLSSNQPQHF.

V usage is TRBV6-5 and J usage is TRBJ2-5; D not resolved. The V end lost 6 bases, the J end lost 6 bases, and 17 bases lay between the germline ends. The CDR3 runs 14 residues. Germline V gene sequence: CDR1 MNHEY, CDR2 SVGAGI. CDR3 amino acids: CASRLGVGLQTQYF. Here the CDR3 DNA reads TGTGCCAGCAGGTTGGGCGTCGGTTTACAGACCCAGTACTTC.

The V gene is TRBV6-1, the J gene TRBJ1-5; D is unclear. CDR1 is MNHNS, CDR2 SASEGT, per germline. The CDR3 has 16 amino acids. The V end lost 1 base, the J end lost 5 bases, and 15 bases lay between the germline ends. This CDR3 is CASSEGLVGAYQPQHF. CDR3 coding DNA: TGTGCCAGCAGTGAAGGACTGGTGGGTGCTTATCAGCCCCAGCATTTT.

The chain is built from TRBV2 and TRBJ2-1, with 7 bases lining up with TRBD2. CDR1 is SNHLY, CDR2 FYNNEI, per germline. J lost 6 bases, V lost 7 bases, and 6 bases had no gene match. The CDR3 covers 13 residues. The CDR3 DNA reads TGTGCCAGCACCCCCTGGGGGGGCAATGAGCAGTTCTTC. Translated: CASTPWGGNEQFF.

The chain recombines TRBV13 with TRBJ2-2, with 13 bases fitting TRBD2. The CDR3 extends over 16 amino acids. CDR1 PRHDT and CDR2 FYEKMQ come from the germline V gene (reference sequence). V gave up 6 bases and J gave up 0 bases; unmatched junction bases: 1. The CDR3 nucleotides are TGTGCCAGCAGACTAGCGGGAGGGCCGAACACCGGGGAGCTGTTTTTT. Its protein is CASRLAGGPNTGELFF.

This clone has only a few counts. The genes are TRBV4-1 and TRBJ2-2; 14 bases match TRBD2. The CDR3 runs 19 residues. Trimming cost V 0 bases and J 7 bases; bases outside gene matches: 10. Looked up from germline, CDR1 is MGHRA and CDR2 is YSYEKL. As DNA, the CDR3 is TGCGCCAGCAGCCAAGACAGGGGGACTAGCGGGAGTAAGAACGGGGAGCTGTTTTTT. Translating gives CASSQDRGTSGSKNGELFF.

This chain joins TRBV30 and TRBJ2-1; TRBD1 agrees at 12 bases. The CDR3 spans 13 residues. The germline gives CDR1 GTSNPN, CDR2 SVGIG (reference sequence). The J segment lost 8 bases and the V segment lost 5 bases, leaving 4 bases of the junction unmatched. DNA of the CDR3: TGTGCCTGGCGGGACAGGGGGCAGGATGAGCAGTTCTTC. This translates into CAWRDRGQDEQFF.

V gene TRBV6-6 combines with J gene TRBJ2-7; the match to TRBD1 covers 7 bases. The germline gives CDR1 MNHNY, CDR2 SVGAGI (reference sequence). Unmatched junction bases numbered 10, after V lost 5 bases and J lost 3 bases. The CDR3 spans 15 residues. CDR3 region: CASSDLNGQDYEQYF. Here the CDR3 DNA reads TGTGCCAGCAGTGACCTCAACGGACAGGACTACGAGCAGTACTTC.

The chain is built from TRBV2 and TRBJ1-1; tentative D call: TRBD1 (5 bases). Germline V gives CDR1 SNHLY, CDR2 FYNNEI. Trimming removed 3 bases at V and 6 bases at J, with 11 bases between. CDR3 length: 13 amino acids. For the CDR3, the DNA is TGTGCCAGCAGTGAGGGGGGACGCGCTGAAGCTTTCTTT. Translated, it gives CASSEGGRAEAFF.

This chain joins TRBV29-1 and TRBJ2-5; 7 nucleotides agree with TRBD2. CDR1 is SQVTM, CDR2 ANQGSEA, per germline. The CDR3 has 14 residues. Losses at the gene ends were 4 bases for V and 4 bases for J; bases not matched to a gene: 9. The CDR3 nucleotides are TGCAGCGTTGCCGAAGCGGGGTTTCGAGAGACCCAGTACTTC. This translates into CSVAEAGFRETQYF.

The sample holds one count of this clone. The rearrangement uses TRBV5-6 and TRBJ2-7, with 7 bases aligning to TRBD2. This CDR3 is built from 15 residues. V trimming: 4 bases; J trimming: 2 bases; junction bases outside the gene matches: 9. CDR1 is SGHDT and CDR2 is YYEEEE in the germline V gene. The CDR3 bases are TGTGCCAGCAGCGGTTTAGGCGGGAGAACCTACGAGCAGTACTTC. Protein product: CASSGLGGRTYEQYF.

The chain links TRBV9 to TRBJ2-1; D unclear. CDR1 and CDR2 (germline): SGDLS, YYNGEE. Deletions cut 0 bases from V and 7 bases from J, with 8 bases between. There are 13 residues in the CDR3. In nucleotides, the CDR3 is TGTGCCAGCAGCGTAGAACTCCTTAATGAGCAGTTCTTC. Amino acids: CASSVELLNEQFF.

V gene TRBV7-9 combines with J gene TRBJ2-7; 7 bases fit TRBD1. The V gene end was trimmed by 4 bases and the J gene end by 4 bases; junction bases not matched to a gene: 7. The germline gives CDR1 SEHNR, CDR2 FQNEAQ (reference sequence). CDR3 size: 14 residues. The CDR3 DNA sequence: TGTGCCAGCAGCTCCGGGACAGCAGATTACGAGCAGTACTTC. It translates to CASSSGTADYEQYF.

This chain uses TRBV30 with TRBJ1-1, with 8 bases identical to TRBD1. CDR3 size: 13 residues. V was clipped by 6 bases and J by 2 bases; unmatched bases: 5. CDR1 is GTSNPN and CDR2 is SVGIG in the germline V gene (reference sequence). Here the CDR3 DNA reads TGTGCCTGCCAACAGGGGGAAAACACTGAAGCTTTCTTT. Translating gives CACQQGENTEAFF.

This chain links TRBV6-1 with TRBJ2-2, with a possible D match to TRBD1 (6 bases). The CDR3 is made up of 15 amino acids. The ends were cut back, 10 bases at V and 1 base at J, with 16 bases in the middle. Germline-derived CDR1 and CDR2 are MNHNS and SASEGT. CDR3 sequence reads: CATIWTALNTGELFF. CDR3 DNA sequence: TGTGCCACCATTTGGACAGCCTTGAACACCGGGGAGCTGTTTTTT.

The rearrangement links TRBV4-1 to TRBJ2-7; the D is unclear. V was pared by 4 bases and J by 2 bases, with 12 bases between. The CDR3 is 14 amino acids. From germline, CDR1 is MGHRA and CDR2 YSYEKL. CDR3 protein: CASSPTHMAYEQYF. CDR3 nucleotide sequence: TGCGCCAGCAGCCCCACCCACATGGCCTACGAGCAGTACTTC.

The gene calls are TRBV7-8 and TRBJ2-4; D gene unclear. Trimming stripped 5 bases from V and 0 bases from J, with 20 bases between. CDR3 size: 18 residues. Germline-derived CDR1 and CDR2 are SGHVS and FQNEAQ. In DNA, the CDR3 is TGTGCCAGCAGCCCCCGATCCCCCACGCCTAGAGCCAAAAACATTCAGTACTTC. Translation gives CASSPRSPTPRAKNIQYF.

The J gene is TRBJ2-1, the V gene TRBV27, with a weak D call TRBD1 (6 bases). V was shortened by 8 bases and J by 8 bases, with 19 bases between the two germline ends. CDR1 and CDR2 from the germline V gene are MNHEY and SMNVEV (reference sequence). The CDR3 contains 14 residues. Written as DNA, the CDR3 is TGTGCCAGCGGGACAACGCGGATTCTCGATGAGCAGTTCTTC. As protein: CASGTTRILDEQFF.

V usage is TRBV27 and J usage is TRBJ2-1, with 8 bases fitting TRBD2. The CDR3 covers 17 residues. V gave up 2 bases and J gave up 0 bases; unmatched junction bases: 6. The germline CDR1 and CDR2 sequences are MNHEY and SMNVEV (reference sequence). CDR3 in DNA: TGTGCCAGCAGTTTAACCCGGGAGGGCAGCTCCTACAATGAGCAGTTCTTC. It codes for CASSLTREGSSYNEQFF.

The rearrangement links TRBV7-9 to TRBJ2-7, with D unresolved. Trimming took 5 bases from V and 0 from J, leaving 17 bases between them. Germline loops: CDR1 SEHNR, CDR2 FQNEAQ (reference sequence). There are 16 residues in the CDR3. CDR3 loop: CASSPLAAFHSYEQYF. The DNA of the CDR3 is TGTGCCAGCAGCCCCCTCGCCGCGTTCCACTCCTACGAGCAGTACTTC.

V usage is TRBV5-1 and J usage is TRBJ1-1; D is undetermined. The CDR3 has 15 amino acids. The germline V gene encodes CDR1 SGHRS and CDR2 YFSETQ. Between the trimmed V and J ends, which lost 3 bases and 3 bases, there was a span of 15 bases. The CDR3 loop is CASSSLIGRDTEAFF. The CDR3 DNA reads TGCGCCAGCAGCTCCCTGATCGGGAGGGACACTGAAGCTTTCTTT.

The chain couples TRBV7-6 to TRBJ2-2, with 7 bases identical to TRBD2. Germline lookup yields CDR1 SGHVS and CDR2 FNYEAQ. The trim removed 0 bases at V and 6 bases at J, leaving 1 base unmatched. The CDR3 runs 14 residues. CDR3: CASSLARESGELFF. The CDR3 region has the DNA TGTGCCAGCAGCTTAGCGCGGGAGTCCGGGGAGCTGTTTTTT.

The rearrangement links TRBV28 to TRBJ2-7; 9 positions agree with TRBD2. Germline loops: CDR1 MDHEN, CDR2 SYDVKM. Trimming cost V 6 bases and J 1 base; bases outside gene matches: 7. This CDR3 comprises 15 residues. The CDR3 is CASRLSLAGSYEQYF. In nucleotides, the CDR3 is TGTGCCAGCAGACTCAGTCTAGCGGGGTCCTACGAGCAGTACTTC.

The J gene is TRBJ2-2, the V gene TRBV6-5; D uncertain. The germline V gene encodes CDR1 MNHEY and CDR2 SVGAGI. Deletions cut 6 bases from V and 5 bases from J, with 16 bases between. The CDR3 loop spans 15 amino acids. CDR3 nucleotide sequence: TGTGCCAGCAGCACCGGGTGGTCCAAGACCGGGGAGCTGTTTTTT. Translation: CASSTGWSKTGELFF.